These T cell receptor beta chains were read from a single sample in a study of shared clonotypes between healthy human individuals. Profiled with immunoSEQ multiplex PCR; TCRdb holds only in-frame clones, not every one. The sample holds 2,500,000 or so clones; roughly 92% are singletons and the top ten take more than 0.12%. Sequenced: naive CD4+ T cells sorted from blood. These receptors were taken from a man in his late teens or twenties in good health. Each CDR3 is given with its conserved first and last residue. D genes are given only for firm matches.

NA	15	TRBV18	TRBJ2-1	CASSPDGSSYNEQFF
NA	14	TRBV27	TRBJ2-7	CASSLRLALDEQYF
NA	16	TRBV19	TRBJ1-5	CASSTAAPRRNQPQHF
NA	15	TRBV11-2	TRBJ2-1	CASSFGGVIYNEQFF
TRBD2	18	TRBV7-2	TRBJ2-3	CASSLVSSGGAWTDTQYF
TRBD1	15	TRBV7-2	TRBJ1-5	CASRKGAPIDQPQHF
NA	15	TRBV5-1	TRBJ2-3	CASSLWLRTTDTQYF
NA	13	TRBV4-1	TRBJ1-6	CASSLLRNSPLHF
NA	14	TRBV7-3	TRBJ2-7	CASSPGRDTAEQYF
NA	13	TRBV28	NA	CASSAGGRDEQYF
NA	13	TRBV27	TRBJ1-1	CASSLNRNTEAFF
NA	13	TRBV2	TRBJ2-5	CASVRTHQETQYF
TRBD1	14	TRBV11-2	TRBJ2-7	CASSQDIDRAEQYF
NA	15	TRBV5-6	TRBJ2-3	CASSFIRGGLDTQYF
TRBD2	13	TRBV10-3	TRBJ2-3	CAIRAGAGDTQYF
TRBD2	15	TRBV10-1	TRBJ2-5	CASSELAGARETQYF
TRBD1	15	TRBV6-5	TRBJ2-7	CASSYSNRGGYEQYF
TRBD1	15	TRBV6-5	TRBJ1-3	CASRPGQGGGNTIYF
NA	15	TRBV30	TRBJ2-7	CAWSLGGGRSHEQYF
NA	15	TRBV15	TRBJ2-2	CATSSKLQGPGELFF
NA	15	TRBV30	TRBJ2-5	CACLPSGRSQETQYF
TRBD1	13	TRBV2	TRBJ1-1	CASSSQGATEAFF
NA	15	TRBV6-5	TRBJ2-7	CASSHLALPLYEQYF
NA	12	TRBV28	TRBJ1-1	CASSLGYTEAFF
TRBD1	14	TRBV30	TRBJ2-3	CAYNQGAPSDTQYF
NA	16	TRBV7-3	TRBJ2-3	CASSLRGGGGTDTQYF
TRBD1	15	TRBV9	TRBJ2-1	CASSVGQGTYNEQFF
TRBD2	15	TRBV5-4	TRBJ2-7	CASSAGTSAFYEQYF
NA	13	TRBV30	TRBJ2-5	CAWSEGVKETQYF
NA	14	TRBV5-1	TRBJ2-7	CASSLAQGGIEQYF
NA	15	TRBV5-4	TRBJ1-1	CASSSGTDPQTEAFF
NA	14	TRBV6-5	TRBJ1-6	CASSYEGLNSPLHF
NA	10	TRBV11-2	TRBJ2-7	CASSPREQYF
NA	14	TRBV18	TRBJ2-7	CASSPPGGTYEQYF
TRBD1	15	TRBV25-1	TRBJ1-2	CASSEWTGTNYGYTF
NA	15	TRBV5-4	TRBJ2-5	CASSLPGQGSETQYF
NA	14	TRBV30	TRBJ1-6	CAWRTGRDYSPLHF
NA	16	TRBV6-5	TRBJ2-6	CASSYAGQFGANVLTF
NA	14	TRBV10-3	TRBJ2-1	CAISESPSYNEQFF
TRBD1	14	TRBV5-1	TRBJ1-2	CASSFSGTGDGYTF
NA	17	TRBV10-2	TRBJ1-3	CASSESPARSSGNTIYF
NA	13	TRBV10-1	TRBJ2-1	CASSESSGNEQFF
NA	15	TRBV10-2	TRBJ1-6	CASRKGGIEDSPLHF
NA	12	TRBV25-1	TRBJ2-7	CASMTGSYEQYF
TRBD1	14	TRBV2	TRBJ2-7	CASSGPGQGYEQYF
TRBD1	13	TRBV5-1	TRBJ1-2	CASRTGDDYGYTF
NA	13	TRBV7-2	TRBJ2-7	CASSQNPRGEQYF
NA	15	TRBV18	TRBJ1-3	CASSPLESSGNTIYF
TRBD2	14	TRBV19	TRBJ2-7	CASKGLAGDYEQYF
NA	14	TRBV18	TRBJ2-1	CASSLGGSYNEQFF
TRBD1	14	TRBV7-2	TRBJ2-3	CASSPRTGGDTQYF
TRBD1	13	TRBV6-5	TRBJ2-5	CASSRTGTETQYF
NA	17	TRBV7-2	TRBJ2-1	CASSFLRGSLAYNEQFF